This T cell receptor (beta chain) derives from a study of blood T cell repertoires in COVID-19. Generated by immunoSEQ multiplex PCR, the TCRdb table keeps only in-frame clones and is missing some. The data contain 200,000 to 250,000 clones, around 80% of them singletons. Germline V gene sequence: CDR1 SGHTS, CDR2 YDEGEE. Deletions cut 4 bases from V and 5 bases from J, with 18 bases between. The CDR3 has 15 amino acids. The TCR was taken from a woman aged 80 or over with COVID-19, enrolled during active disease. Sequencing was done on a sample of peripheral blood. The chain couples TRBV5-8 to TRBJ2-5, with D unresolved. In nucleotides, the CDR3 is TGTGCCAGCAGCCCACCGCGAGGTTGGTCGGAGACCCAGTACTTC. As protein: CASSPPRGWSETQYF.